These 3 T cell receptor beta chains were sequenced from one sample in a study of shared clonotypes between healthy human individuals. Produced via immunoSEQ multiplex PCR; TCRdb's table is partial and in-frame only. The table shows about 680,000 clones, with 73% occurring only once. The material sequenced was memory CD4+ T cells sorted from blood. As to subset: CD45RA-negative fraction. The receptors here all came from a woman in her twenties or thirties in good health.

The rearrangement links TRBV2 to TRBJ2-1, with no clear D. The CDR3 is made up of 13 amino acids. In germline, CDR1 is SNHLY, CDR2 FYNNEI. V was shortened by 1 base and J by 9 bases, with 10 bases between the two germline ends. CDR3 loop: CASSEEGISEQFF. CDR3 nucleotide sequence: TGTGCCAGCAGTGAAGAAGGGATCAGTGAGCAGTTCTTC.

This clone has only one observation. The chain couples TRBV7-5 to TRBJ2-7; the D segment call TRBD1 is taken from the table without a DNA check. TRBV7-5 is given as a pseudogene. The CDR3 is 19 amino acids. In DNA, the CDR3 is TGTGTCAGAAGTCGGTACCGGGACAGATCTTGGTGTGGCTCCTACGAGCAGTACTTC. Translated, it gives CVRSRYRDRSWCGSYEQYF.

This clone has a handful of counts. This sequence joins TRBV5-1 and TRBJ2-2, with D possibly matching TRBD2 (6 bases). Germline CDR1 is SGHRS and CDR2 is YFSETQ. The CDR3 is 15 residues long. Trimming left V 2 bases short and J 3 bases short, with 11 bases between. The CDR3 is CASSFGGPDTGELFF. CDR3 DNA sequence: TGCGCCAGCAGCTTTGGAGGGCCGGACACCGGGGAGCTGTTTTTT.